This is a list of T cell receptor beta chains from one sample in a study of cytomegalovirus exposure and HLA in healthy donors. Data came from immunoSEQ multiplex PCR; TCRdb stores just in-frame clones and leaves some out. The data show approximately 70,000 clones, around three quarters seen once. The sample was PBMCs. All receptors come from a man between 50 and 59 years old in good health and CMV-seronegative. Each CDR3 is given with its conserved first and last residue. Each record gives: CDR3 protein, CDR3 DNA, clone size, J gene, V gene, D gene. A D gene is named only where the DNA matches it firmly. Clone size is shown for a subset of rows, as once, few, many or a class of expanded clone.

CASTYRTGEAFF | TGTGCCAGTACCTACCGAACAGGGGAAGCTTTCTTT | . | TRBJ1-1 | TRBV19 | .
CASSSPRGGDYGYTF | TGTGCCAGCAGTTCGCCGAGAGGGGGCGACTATGGCTACACCTTC | . | TRBJ1-2 | TRBV6-5 | TRBD1
CASSLTPMNTGELFF | TGTGCCAGCAGCTTAACCCCCATGAACACCGGGGAGCTGTTTTTT | . | TRBJ2-2 | TRBV7-3 | .
CASTPDREETQYF | TGTGCCAGCACCCCGGACAGGGAAGAGACCCAGTACTTC | . | TRBJ2-5 | TRBV28 | TRBD1
CASSQAGNNEQFF | TGCGCCAGCAGCCAAGCAGGAAACAATGAGCAGTTCTTC | . | TRBJ2-1 | TRBV4-3 | .
CASSPGDSSEAFF | TGTGCCAGCTCACCAGGGGACAGCAGCGAAGCTTTCTTT | . | TRBJ1-1 | TRBV18 | TRBD1
CASSESGAGQRRPGELFF | TGTGCCAGCAGTGAAAGTGGGGCAGGACAGAGGCGCCCCGGGGAGCTGTTTTTT | . | TRBJ2-2 | TRBV2 | .
CASSPGTGATYGYTF | TGTGCCAGCAGTCCGGGGACAGGTGCAACCTATGGCTACACCTTC | . | TRBJ1-2 | TRBV6-5 | TRBD1
CASNLDPGRSNQPQHF | TGTGCCAGCAACCTAGACCCTGGAAGGAGCAATCAGCCCCAGCATTTT | . | TRBJ1-5 | TRBV7-8 | .
CASSIGWRDNQPQHF | TGTGCCAGTAGTATAGGCTGGCGGGACAATCAGCCCCAGCATTTT | . | TRBJ1-5 | TRBV19 | .
CASRLFSDTEAFF | TGTGCCAGCAGGCTCTTTTCGGACACTGAAGCTTTCTTT | . | TRBJ1-1 | TRBV7-9 | .
CASSYPGEGSDTQYF | TGTGCCAGCAGTTACCCGGGAGAAGGATCAGATACGCAGTATTTT | . | TRBJ2-3 | TRBV6-6 | .
CASSVTGQGASGYTF | TGTGCCAGCAGCGTAACGGGACAGGGGGCGAGTGGCTACACCTTC | . | TRBJ1-2 | TRBV9 | TRBD1
CASSRDSYEQYF | TGTGCCAGCAGTAGGGACAGCTACGAGCAGTACTTC | . | TRBJ2-7 | TRBV6-1 | TRBD1
CATTDRNTEAFF | TGTGCCACTACCGACAGGAACACTGAAGCTTTCTTT | . | TRBJ1-1 | TRBV28 | .
CAWNPGGRITDTQYF | TGTGCCTGGAACCCGGGGGGCAGAATCACAGATACGCAGTATTTT | . | TRBJ2-3 | TRBV30 | .
CASSLLTGWDTEAFF | TGTGCCAGCAGCTTACTGACAGGCTGGGACACTGAAGCTTTCTTT | . | TRBJ1-1 | TRBV5-4 | .
CASSQTGPRKFPYEQYF | TGCGCCAGCAGCCAAACGGGTCCCAGAAAATTTCCGTACGAGCAGTACTTC | . | TRBJ2-7 | TRBV4-1 | .
CASSPQAMLNYGYTF | TGTGCCAGCAGCCCCCAGGCCATGCTTAACTATGGCTACACCTTC | . | TRBJ1-2 | TRBV5-4 | .
CASSTPGQGDEKLFF | TGTGCCAGCAGCACCCCGGGACAGGGCGATGAAAAACTGTTTTTT | medium-sized | TRBJ1-4 | TRBV7-9 | TRBD1
CASKPGTSNQPQHF | TGTGCCAGCAAACCCGGGACTTCCAACCAGCCCCAGCATTTT | few | TRBJ1-5 | TRBV2 | .
CASRKNLPRNQPQHF | TGTGCCAGCAGGAAAAACTTACCCCGCAATCAGCCCCAGCATTTT | . | TRBJ1-5 | TRBV2 | .
CASSVQGSANTEAFF | TGTGCCAGCAGCGTTCAGGGGTCTGCGAACACTGAAGCTTTCTTT | . | TRBJ1-1 | TRBV7-3 | .
CASRLLAGGNEQFF | TGTGCCAGTAGACTGCTGGCGGGGGGCAATGAGCAGTTCTTC | once | TRBJ2-1 | TRBV19 | TRBD2
CASSLGAPGNTIYF | TGTGCCAGCAGCTTAGGGGCTCCTGGAAACACCATATATTTT | once | TRBJ1-3 | TRBV7-8 | .
CASSLEGSGGDEQFF | TGTGCCAGCAGCTTAGAGGGTTCGGGGGGAGATGAGCAGTTCTTC | . | TRBJ2-1 | TRBV7-8 | TRBD2
CASRADNINYGYTF | TGTGCCAGCAGGGCCGACAACATTAACTATGGCTACACCTTC | . | TRBJ1-2 | TRBV2 | .
CASTNFVRVSLGYTF | TGTGCCAGCACCAATTTCGTGAGGGTCTCCCTTGGCTACACCTTC | . | TRBJ1-2 | TRBV6-6 | .
CASSSGDPHNEQFF | TGCGCCAGCAGCTCGGGGGATCCCCACAATGAGCAGTTCTTC | . | TRBJ2-1 | TRBV5-1 | .
CASSLNRGEGREQFF | TGTGCCAGCAGCCTAAACCGGGGGGAGGGACGTGAGCAGTTCTTC | . | TRBJ2-1 | TRBV7-9 | TRBD2
CASSETLGRLQTQYF | TGTGCCAGCAGTGAAACCCTTGGCAGATTGCAGACCCAGTACTTC | few | TRBJ2-5 | TRBV25-1 | .
CASSSTGGGPNTEAFF | TGCGCCAGCAGCTCCACGGGAGGGGGTCCGAACACTGAAGCTTTCTTT | . | TRBJ1-1 | TRBV5-1 | .
CASSSVEQYF | TGTGCCAGCAGCTCCGTGGAGCAGTACTTC | . | TRBJ2-7 | TRBV7-9 | .
CASSQSYNEQFF | TGTGCCAGCTCGCAGTCCTACAATGAGCAGTTCTTC | . | TRBJ2-1 | TRBV2 | .
CASSYNRDYGYTF | TGTGCCAGTAGCTACAACAGGGATTATGGCTACACCTTC | . | TRBJ1-2 | TRBV19 | .
CASSPARQTEAFF | TGTGCCAGCAGCCCCGCGAGGCAAACTGAAGCTTTCTTT | . | TRBJ1-1 | TRBV11-3 | .
CASSFDRLTYEQYF | TGTGCCAGCAGCTTCGACAGGCTGACCTACGAGCAGTACTTC | . | TRBJ2-7 | TRBV6-5 | .
CARIDRPSYEQYF | TGCGCCCGAATTGACAGACCTTCCTACGAGCAGTACTTC | . | TRBJ2-7 | TRBV10-1 | .
CASSLAGTGVLEQFF | TGTGCCAGCAGTTTGGCCGGGACAGGGGTACTGGAGCAGTTCTTC | . | TRBJ2-1 | TRBV28 | TRBD1
CASSPRQGGTEAFF | TGTGCCAGCAGTCCCAGACAGGGGGGCACTGAAGCTTTCTTT | . | TRBJ1-1 | TRBV28 | TRBD1
CASTGTGVIYGYTF | TGTGCCAGCACCGGGACAGGGGTTATTTATGGCTACACCTTC | . | TRBJ1-2 | TRBV28 | TRBD1
CASRQVGWTEAFF | TGTGCCAGCAGACAGGTAGGATGGACTGAAGCTTTCTTT | . | TRBJ1-1 | TRBV6-6 | .